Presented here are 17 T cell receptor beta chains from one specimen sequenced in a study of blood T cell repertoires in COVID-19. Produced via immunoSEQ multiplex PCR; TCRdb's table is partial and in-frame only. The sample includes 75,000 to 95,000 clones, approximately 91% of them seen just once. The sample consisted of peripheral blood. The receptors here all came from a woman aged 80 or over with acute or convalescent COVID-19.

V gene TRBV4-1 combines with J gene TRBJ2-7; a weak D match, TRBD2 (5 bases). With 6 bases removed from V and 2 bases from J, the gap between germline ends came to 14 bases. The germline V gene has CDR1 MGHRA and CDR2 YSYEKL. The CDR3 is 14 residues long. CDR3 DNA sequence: TGCGCCAGCAGGACCCGGGAAGGAGCCTACGAGCAGTACTTC. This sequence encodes CASRTREGAYEQYF.

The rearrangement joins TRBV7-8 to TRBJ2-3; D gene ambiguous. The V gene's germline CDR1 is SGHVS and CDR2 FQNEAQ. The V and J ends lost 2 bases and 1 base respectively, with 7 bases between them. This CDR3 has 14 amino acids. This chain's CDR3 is CASSLRQGTDTQYF. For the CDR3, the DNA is TGTGCCAGCAGCTTAAGGCAGGGCACAGATACGCAGTATTTT.

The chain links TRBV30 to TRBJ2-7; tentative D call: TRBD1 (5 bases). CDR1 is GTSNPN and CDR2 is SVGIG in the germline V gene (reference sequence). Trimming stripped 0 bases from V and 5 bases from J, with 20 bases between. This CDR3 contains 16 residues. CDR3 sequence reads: CAWSVLSLGLWNEQYF. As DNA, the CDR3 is TGTGCCTGGAGTGTACTGTCTCTGGGGCTCTGGAACGAGCAGTACTTC.

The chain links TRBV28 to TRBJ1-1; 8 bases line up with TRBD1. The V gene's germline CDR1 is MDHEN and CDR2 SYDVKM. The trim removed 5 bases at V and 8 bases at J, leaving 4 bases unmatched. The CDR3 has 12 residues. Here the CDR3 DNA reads TGTGCCAGCAGTGGAGGGACAGGAGAAGCTTTCTTT. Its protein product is CASSGGTGEAFF. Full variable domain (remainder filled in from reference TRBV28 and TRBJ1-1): DVKVTQSSRYLVKRTGEKVFLECVQDMDHENMFWYRQDPGLGLRLIYFSYDVKMKEKGDIPEGYSVSREKKERFSLILESASTNQTSMYLCASSGGTGEAFFGQGTRLTVV.

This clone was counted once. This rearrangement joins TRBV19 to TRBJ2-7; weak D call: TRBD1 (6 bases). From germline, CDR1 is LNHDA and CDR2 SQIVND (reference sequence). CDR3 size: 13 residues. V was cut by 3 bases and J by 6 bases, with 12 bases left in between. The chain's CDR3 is CASSILTGLEQYF. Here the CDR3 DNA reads TGTGCCAGTAGTATCCTTACAGGGCTCGAGCAGTACTTC.

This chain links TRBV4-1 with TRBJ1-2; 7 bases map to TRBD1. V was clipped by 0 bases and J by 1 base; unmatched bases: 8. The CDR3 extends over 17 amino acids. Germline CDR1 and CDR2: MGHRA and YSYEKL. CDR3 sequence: CASSQDWGQSFNYGYTF. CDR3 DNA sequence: TGCGCCAGCAGCCAAGATTGGGGACAGTCATTTAACTATGGCTACACCTTC.

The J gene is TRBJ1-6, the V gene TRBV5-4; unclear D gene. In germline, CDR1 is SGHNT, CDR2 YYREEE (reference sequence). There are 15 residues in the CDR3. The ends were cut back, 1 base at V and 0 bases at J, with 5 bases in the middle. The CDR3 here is CASSLKSSYNSPLHF. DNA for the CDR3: TGTGCCAGCAGCTTGAAGAGCTCCTATAATTCACCCCTCCACTTT.

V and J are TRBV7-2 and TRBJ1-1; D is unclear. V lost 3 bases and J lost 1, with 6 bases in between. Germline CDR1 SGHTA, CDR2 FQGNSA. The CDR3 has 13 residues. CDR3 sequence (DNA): TGTGCCAGCAGCTTTGCGGCGAACACTGAAGCTTTCTTT. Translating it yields CASSFAANTEAFF. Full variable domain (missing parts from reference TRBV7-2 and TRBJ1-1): GAGVSQSPSNKVTEKGKDVELRCDPISGHTALYWYRQSLGQGLEFLIYFQGNSAPDKSGLPSDRFSAERTGGSVSTLTIQRTQQEDSAVYLCASSFAANTEAFFGQGTRLTVV.

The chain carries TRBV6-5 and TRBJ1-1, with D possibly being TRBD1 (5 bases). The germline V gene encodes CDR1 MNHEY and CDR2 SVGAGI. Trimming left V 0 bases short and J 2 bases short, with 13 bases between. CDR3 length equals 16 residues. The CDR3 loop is CASSYSLRVPNTEAFF. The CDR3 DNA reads TGTGCCAGCAGTTACTCGCTCAGGGTACCTAACACTGAAGCTTTCTTT.

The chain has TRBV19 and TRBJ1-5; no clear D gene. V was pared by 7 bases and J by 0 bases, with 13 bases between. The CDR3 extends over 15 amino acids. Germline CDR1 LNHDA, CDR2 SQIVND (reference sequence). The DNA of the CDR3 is TGTGCCAGTACCTATATACTTAATAGCAATCAGCCCCAGCATTTT. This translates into CASTYILNSNQPQHF.

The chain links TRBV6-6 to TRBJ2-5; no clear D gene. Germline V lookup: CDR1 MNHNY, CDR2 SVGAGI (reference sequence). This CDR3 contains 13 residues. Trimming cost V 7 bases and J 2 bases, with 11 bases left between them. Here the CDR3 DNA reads TGTGCCAGCACCATGGTAGCTCAAGAGACCCAGTACTTC. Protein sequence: CASTMVAQETQYF.

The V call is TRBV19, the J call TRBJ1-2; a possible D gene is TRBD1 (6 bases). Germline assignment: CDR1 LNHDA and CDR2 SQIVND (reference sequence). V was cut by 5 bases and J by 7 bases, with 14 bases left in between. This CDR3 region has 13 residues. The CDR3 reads CASSPQGKGGYTF. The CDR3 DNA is TGTGCCAGTAGTCCACAGGGCAAAGGTGGCTACACCTTC. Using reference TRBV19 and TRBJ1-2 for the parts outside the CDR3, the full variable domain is DGGITQSPKYLFRKEGQNVTLSCEQNLNHDAMYWYRQDPGQGLRLIYYSQIVNDFQKGDIAEGYSVSREKKESFPLTVTSAQKNPTAFYLCASSPQGKGGYTFGSGTRLTVV.

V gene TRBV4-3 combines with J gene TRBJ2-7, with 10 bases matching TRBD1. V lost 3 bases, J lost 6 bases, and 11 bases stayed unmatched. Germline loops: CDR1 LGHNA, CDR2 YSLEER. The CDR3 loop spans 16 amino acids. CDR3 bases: TGCGCCAGCAGCCAGTTGACAGGGGGCAACCTGGGCGAGCAGTACTTC. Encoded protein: CASSQLTGGNLGEQYF.

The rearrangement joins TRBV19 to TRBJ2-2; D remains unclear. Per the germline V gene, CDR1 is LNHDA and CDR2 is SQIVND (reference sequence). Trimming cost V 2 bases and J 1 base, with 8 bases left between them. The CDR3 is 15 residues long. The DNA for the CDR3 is TGTGCCAGTAGTATATGGCTCTTGAACACCGGGGAGCTGTTTTTT. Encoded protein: CASSIWLLNTGELFF. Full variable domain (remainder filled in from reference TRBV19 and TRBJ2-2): DGGITQSPKYLFRKEGQNVTLSCEQNLNHDAMYWYRQDPGQGLRLIYYSQIVNDFQKGDIAEGYSVSREKKESFPLTVTSAQKNPTAFYLCASSIWLLNTGELFFGEGSRLTVL.

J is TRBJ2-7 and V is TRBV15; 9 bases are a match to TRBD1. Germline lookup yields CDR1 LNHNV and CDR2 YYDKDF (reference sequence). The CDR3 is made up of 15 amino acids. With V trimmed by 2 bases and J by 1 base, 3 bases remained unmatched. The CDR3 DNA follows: TGTGCCACCAGCAGACCCGGGACAGGGTCCTACGAGCAGTACTTC. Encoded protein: CATSRPGTGSYEQYF.

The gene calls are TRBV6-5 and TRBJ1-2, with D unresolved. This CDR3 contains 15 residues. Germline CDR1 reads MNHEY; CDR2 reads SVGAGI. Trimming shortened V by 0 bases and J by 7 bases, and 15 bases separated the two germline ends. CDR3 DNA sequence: TGTGCCAGCAGTTACTCTACATCCGGGGTCCCTGGCTACACCTTC. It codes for CASSYSTSGVPGYTF.

In DNA form, the CDR3 reads TGCGCCAGCAGCTTGGTAGCGGGGGGTACCGGGGAGCTGTTTTTT. Translating it yields CASSLVAGGTGELFF. The chain joins TRBV5-1 to TRBJ2-2; 10 bases fit TRBD2. The J segment lost 5 bases and the V segment lost 0 bases, leaving 1 base of the junction unmatched. Germline values: CDR1 SGHRS, CDR2 YFSETQ. The CDR3 length is 15 residues.